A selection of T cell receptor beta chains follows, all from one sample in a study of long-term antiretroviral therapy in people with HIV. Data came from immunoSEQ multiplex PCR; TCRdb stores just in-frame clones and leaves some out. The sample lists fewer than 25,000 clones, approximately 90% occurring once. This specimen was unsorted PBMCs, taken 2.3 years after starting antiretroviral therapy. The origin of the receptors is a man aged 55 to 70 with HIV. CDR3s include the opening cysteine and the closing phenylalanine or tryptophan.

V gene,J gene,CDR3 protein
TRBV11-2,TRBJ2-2,CASSLFLGLAGNTGELFF
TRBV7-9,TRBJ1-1,CASSPWAGETEAFF
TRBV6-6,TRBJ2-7,CASSYTRESSYEQYF
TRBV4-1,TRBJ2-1,CASSRGQGAALLNEQFF
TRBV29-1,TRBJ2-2,CSVLGPEKTNTGELFF
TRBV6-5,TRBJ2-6,CASKNGQAGANVLTF
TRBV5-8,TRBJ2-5,CASSLGGTGILETQYF
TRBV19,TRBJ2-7,CASSIGPSSYEQYF
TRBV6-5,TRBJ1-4,CASSPSTEKLFF
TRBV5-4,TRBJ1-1,CASSLGGGNTEAFF
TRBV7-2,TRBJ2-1,CASSFTSGIYNEQFF
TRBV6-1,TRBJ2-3,CASSGGTAADTQYF
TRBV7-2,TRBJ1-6,CASSAHRVKNSSLHF
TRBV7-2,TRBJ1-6,CASLMSGNSPLHF
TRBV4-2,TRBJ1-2,CASSPSRQGASNYGYTF
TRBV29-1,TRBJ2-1,CSGLGVGESYNEQFF
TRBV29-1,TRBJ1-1,CSVEDSSGWTEAFF
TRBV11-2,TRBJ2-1,CASSSTQGYNEQFF
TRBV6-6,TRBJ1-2,CASTKRGSVYGYTF
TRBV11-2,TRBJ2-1,CASSLDRGPNIEQFF
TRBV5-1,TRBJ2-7,CASGQDQYEQYF
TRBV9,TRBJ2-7,CASSTGLAGGYEQYF
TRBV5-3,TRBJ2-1,CARSPYRPRLQNNEQFF
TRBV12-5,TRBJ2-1,CASGSSRGTSGRVGAYNEQFF
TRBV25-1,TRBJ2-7,CASSEGEQYF
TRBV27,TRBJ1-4,CATWGGGEGEKLFF
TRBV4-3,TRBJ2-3,CASSQVRDSTDTQYF
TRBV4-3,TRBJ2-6,CASSQNPRGASGANVLTF
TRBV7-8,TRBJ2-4,CASSLTGRHNIQYF
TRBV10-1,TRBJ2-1,CASSELAGSLNNEQFF
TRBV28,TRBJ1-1,CASSLYSTEAFF
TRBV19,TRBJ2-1,CASSVYQGNEQFF
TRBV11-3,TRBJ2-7,CASSLNSQYEQYF
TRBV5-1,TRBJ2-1,CASSDRDGTNEQFF
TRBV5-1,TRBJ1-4,CASSLPFRQGTNEKLFF
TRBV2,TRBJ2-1,CASSGGTSGRGEQFF
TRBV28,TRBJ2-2,CASSLEGGDLSTGELFF
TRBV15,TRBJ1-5,CATSRGQGEGIQPQHF
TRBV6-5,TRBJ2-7,CASSYSGTIEQYF
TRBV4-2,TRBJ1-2,CASSQEGAGNGYTF
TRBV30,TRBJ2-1,CAWSMGLVNEQFF
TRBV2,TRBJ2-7,CASTGDNPYEQYF
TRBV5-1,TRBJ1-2,CASSYDRGAEGYTF
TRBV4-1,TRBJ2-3,CASSQRLAGDLSGDTQYF
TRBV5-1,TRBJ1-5,CASSLGQGNSNQPQHF
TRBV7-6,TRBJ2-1,CASSLAGGRANEQFF
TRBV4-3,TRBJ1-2,CASSQDVDDRFYGYTF
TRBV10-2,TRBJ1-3,CASAIGNTIYF
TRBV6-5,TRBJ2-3,CASSYGEGSTDTQYF
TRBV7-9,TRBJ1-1,CASSLYMNTEAFF
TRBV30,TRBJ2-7,CAWSQSLSYEQYF
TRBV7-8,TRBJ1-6,CASSPGAANSPLHF